Below, 29 T cell receptor beta chains from the same sample are listed, as sequenced in a study of control samples from healthy donors and cancer patients. Data came from immunoSEQ multiplex PCR; TCRdb stores just in-frame clones and leaves some out. The sample lists 120,000 to 150,000 clones, 80% to 95% occurring once. The sequenced sample was blood. The source is a man aged 25-40 years in good health.

The chain recombines TRBV7-2 with TRBJ1-5; TRBD1 is a possible D gene (5 bases). Germline-derived CDR1 and CDR2 are SGHTA and FQGNSA. The CDR3 runs 17 residues. V lost 1 base, J lost 0 bases, and 13 bases lay in between. The CDR3: CASSLVASGYSNQPQHF. CDR3 nucleotide sequence: TGTGCCAGCAGCTTAGTAGCTTCAGGGTATAGCAATCAGCCCCAGCATTTT.

The chain carries TRBV7-9 and TRBJ1-2; D may be TRBD1 (6 bases). This CDR3 region has 19 residues. Germline CDR1 reads SEHNR; CDR2 reads FQNEAQ (reference sequence). Trimming took 0 bases from V and 5 from J, leaving 25 bases between them. This CDR3 is CASSLAITGHSPLRYGYTF. DNA of the CDR3: TGTGCCAGCAGCTTAGCGATTACGGGACACTCACCCCTGAGGTATGGCTACACCTTC.

The V gene is TRBV28, the J gene TRBJ1-5; maybe TRBD1 (5 bases). This CDR3 is 13 amino acids long. The germline V gene encodes CDR1 MDHEN and CDR2 SYDVKM. Trimming removed 6 bases at V and 6 bases at J, with 12 bases between. Written as DNA, the CDR3 is TGTGCCAGCAGCCAGGATCAGGGTCAGCCCCAGCATTTT. This sequence encodes CASSQDQGQPQHF.

The chain employs TRBV5-6 and TRBJ1-1, with D perhaps TRBD1 (5 bases). The V and J ends lost 1 base and 1 base respectively, with 20 bases between them. Germline assignment: CDR1 SGHDT and CDR2 YYEEEE. The CDR3 runs 18 residues. The CDR3 DNA follows: TGTGCCAGCAGCTTGTACCCAGGGACCCATCAAACGAACACTGAAGCTTTCTTT. Protein product: CASSLYPGTHQTNTEAFF.

This clone was found once. The rearrangement uses TRBV7-8 and TRBJ2-7, with unresolved D. Germline-derived CDR1 and CDR2 are SGHVS and FQNEAQ. Trimming cost V 1 base and J 3 bases, with 7 bases left between them. CDR3 size: 13 residues. The CDR3 nucleotides are TGTGCCAGCAGCTTAGGGCAGAACTACGAGCAGTACTTC. Residues: CASSLGQNYEQYF.

The J gene is TRBJ1-2, the V gene TRBV30; D is unclear. V was shortened by 5 bases and J by 4 bases, with 11 bases between the two germline ends. The CDR3 loop spans 12 amino acids. Germline V lookup: CDR1 GTSNPN, CDR2 SVGIG (reference sequence). Here the CDR3 DNA reads TGTGCCTGGGGTTCTAAGGCCTATGGCTACACCTTC. Translated, it gives CAWGSKAYGYTF.

The rearrangement uses TRBV4-1 and TRBJ2-7; 8 positions match TRBD1. V was clipped by 1 base and J by 4 bases; unmatched bases: 6. Germline assignment: CDR1 MGHRA and CDR2 YSYEKL. CDR3 length: 15 amino acids. The CDR3 nucleotides are TGCGCCAGCAGCCAAGCCGGGACAGGCTCTTACGAGCAGTACTTC. Residues: CASSQAGTGSYEQYF.

The rearrangement joins TRBV18 to TRBJ1-4; no clear D. The V gene lost 2 bases and the J gene lost 0 bases, with 7 bases spanning the gap. The CDR3 extends over 15 amino acids. Per the germline V gene, CDR1 is KGHSH and CDR2 is LQKENI. This CDR3 reads CASSPWGATNEKLFF. The CDR3 bases are TGTGCCAGCTCACCATGGGGAGCAACTAATGAAAAACTGTTTTTT.

This clone was picked up one time. The rearrangement joins TRBV30 to TRBJ2-5; 13 bases align to TRBD2. The J segment lost 6 bases and the V segment lost 2 bases, leaving 9 bases of the junction unmatched. Germline CDR1 is GTSNPN and CDR2 is SVGIG (reference sequence). This CDR3 contains 16 residues. CDR3 region: CAWSFRTSGRWKTQYF. The CDR3 region has the DNA TGTGCCTGGAGTTTCCGGACTAGCGGGAGATGGAAGACCCAGTACTTC.

The rearrangement uses TRBV6-5 and TRBJ1-2; a weak D match, TRBD1 (5 bases). Germline CDR1 is MNHEY and CDR2 is SVGAGI. V gave up 6 bases and J gave up 2 bases, with 16 bases separating them. The CDR3 loop spans 15 amino acids. CDR3 amino acids: CASRGPSGSNYGYTF. The CDR3, as DNA: TGTGCCAGCAGGGGGCCCTCGGGTTCGAACTATGGCTACACCTTC.

This clone was recorded once. This chain links TRBV6-5 with TRBJ1-5; 7 bases map to TRBD1. The germline gives CDR1 MNHEY, CDR2 SVGAGI. The CDR3 has 15 residues. With V trimmed by 4 bases and J by 1 base, 4 bases remained unmatched. CDR3 in amino acids: CASSFKGASNQPQHF. The CDR3 DNA sequence: TGTGCCAGCAGTTTCAAGGGGGCAAGCAATCAGCCCCAGCATTTT.

The V gene is TRBV7-8, the J gene TRBJ1-3; TRBD1 matches at 9 bases. Per germline, CDR1 SGHVS and CDR2 FQNEAQ. The ends lost 7 bases at V and 4 bases at J; junction bases unmatched: 11. The CDR3 is 16 amino acids. CDR3 residues: CASTLAQGARGNTIYF. In nucleotides, the CDR3 is TGTGCCAGCACCCTTGCACAGGGGGCGCGGGGAAACACCATATATTTT.

This clone was observed a single time. This chain connects TRBV6-5 to TRBJ2-1; D call uncertain. Germline CDR1 reads MNHEY; CDR2 reads SVGAGI. V lost 6 bases and J lost 2, with 14 bases in between. This CDR3 spans 15 amino acids. The CDR3 here is CASSYVLATYNEQFF. The CDR3 bases are TGTGCCAGCAGCTATGTTCTTGCTACCTACAATGAGCAGTTCTTC.

Remarks on this clone: In the same sample, other DNA sequences code for this CDR3. The chain uses TRBV15 and TRBJ1-4; no reliable D call. The CDR3 extends over 12 amino acids. The germline gives CDR1 LNHNV, CDR2 YYDKDF (reference sequence). V dropped 1 base and J dropped 8 bases, with 5 bases sitting between them. CDR3: CATSRVREKLFF. The CDR3 DNA is TGTGCCACCAGCAGAGTACGGGAAAAACTGTTTTTT.

This chain joins TRBV15 and TRBJ2-7, with D unresolved. V was cut by 1 base and J by 7 bases, with 14 bases left in between. This CDR3 region has 14 residues. The germline CDR1 and CDR2 sequences are LNHNV and YYDKDF (reference sequence). CDR3 sequence (DNA): TGTGCCACCAGCAGAGTTGAACCCCCCCAGGAGCAGTACTTC. This codes for CATSRVEPPQEQYF.

V is TRBV5-4 and J is TRBJ2-7; D may be TRBD1 or TRBD2 (5 bases each). There are 14 residues in the CDR3. Germline CDR1 SGHNT, CDR2 YYREEE (reference sequence). V was cut by 0 bases and J by 1 base, with 8 bases left in between. This chain's CDR3 is CASSLVGGSYEQYF. The CDR3 nucleotides are TGTGCCAGCAGCTTGGTTGGGGGATCCTACGAGCAGTACTTC. The whole variable domain, filled in from reference TRBV5-4 and TRBJ2-7, reads ETGVTQSPTHLIKTRGQQVTLRCSSQSGHNTVSWYQQALGQGPQFIFQYYREEENGRGNFPPRFSGLQFPNYSSELNVNALELDDSALYLCASSLVGGSYEQYFGPGTRLTVT.

The DNA for the CDR3 is TGTGCCAGCATTCAGGCGGGGAAAGAGACCCAGTACTTC. This translates into CASIQAGKETQYF. The chain employs TRBV28 and TRBJ2-5, with a tentative D call TRBD2 (6 bases). There are 13 residues in the CDR3. Germline V lookup: CDR1 MDHEN, CDR2 SYDVKM. Trimming removed 7 bases at V and 3 bases at J, with 12 bases between.

J is TRBJ2-7 and V is TRBV27; 9 nucleotides agree with TRBD2. Trimming cost V 0 bases and J 2 bases; bases outside gene matches: 2. Germline lookup yields CDR1 MNHEY and CDR2 SMNVEV (reference sequence). This CDR3 contains 15 residues. CDR3 sequence: CASSLSASGAYEQYF. The CDR3 region has the DNA TGTGCCAGCAGTTTATCTGCTAGCGGGGCCTACGAGCAGTACTTC.

The chain carries TRBV9 and TRBJ2-5; no firm D call. This CDR3 has 13 amino acids. Per the germline V gene, CDR1 is SGDLS and CDR2 is YYNGEE. The V end lost 4 bases, the J end lost 6 bases, and 13 bases lay between the germline ends. CDR3 coding DNA: TGTGCCAGCAGCTCCATCCTTGGGAAGACCCAGTACTTC. It specifies CASSSILGKTQYF. Based on the CDR3 plus reference TRBV9 and TRBJ2-5, the full variable domain is DSGVTQTPKHLITATGQRVTLRCSPRSGDLSVYWYQQSLDQGLQFLIQYYNGEERAKGNILERFSAQQFPDLHSELNLSSLELGDSALYFCASSSILGKTQYFGPGTRLLVL.

Here the CDR3 reads CASSLAGARGDEQFF. CDR3 DNA sequence: TGTGCCAGCAGTTTAGCGGGAGCCAGGGGAGATGAGCAGTTCTTC. J is TRBJ2-1 and V is TRBV28, with D possibly being TRBD2 (7 bases). The CDR3 consists of 15 residues. The V gene lost 2 bases and the J gene lost 8 bases, with 16 bases spanning the gap. CDR1 MDHEN and CDR2 SYDVKM come from the germline V gene.

The chain uses TRBV6-4 and TRBJ2-2; 8 bases match TRBD2. J was trimmed by 6 bases and V by 5 bases; bases with no gene match: 5. Per the germline V gene, CDR1 is MRHNA and CDR2 is SNTAGT. This CDR3 has 14 residues. The CDR3 region has the DNA TGTGCCAGCAGTTCCAGCGGGAGTGCCGGGGAGCTGTTTTTT. Translated, it gives CASSSSGSAGELFF.

This clone occurred a few times. The chain joins TRBV20-1 to TRBJ2-7, with TRBD2 matching over 7 bases. Germline values: CDR1 DFQATT, CDR2 SNEGSKA (reference sequence). The CDR3 runs to 14 residues. The junction had 9 bases not matched to a gene; V was cut back by 3 bases and J by 4 bases. The CDR3 DNA follows: TGCAGTGCTAGTATGGGCGGGAGTCGTTACGAGCAGTACTTC. It specifies CSASMGGSRYEQYF.

The rearrangement joins TRBV7-6 to TRBJ2-7, with 11 bases aligning to TRBD2. Germline CDR1 SGHVS, CDR2 FNYEAQ. Trimming cost V 3 bases and J 1 base; bases outside gene matches: 11. The CDR3 covers 18 residues. The CDR3 loop is CASSLRTSGPLRSYEQYF. CDR3 sequence (DNA): TGTGCCAGCAGCTTGAGGACTAGCGGGCCACTCAGGTCCTACGAGCAGTACTTC.

The chain has TRBV5-1 and TRBJ1-6; perhaps TRBD1 as D (5 bases). The V end was cut by 2 bases, the J end by 6 bases, with 12 bases between. The CDR3 runs 15 residues. Germline V gives CDR1 SGHRS, CDR2 YFSETQ. The CDR3 sequence is CASSFGAVSNSPLHF. The CDR3 coding sequence is TGCGCCAGCAGCTTTGGGGCAGTCTCTAATTCACCCCTCCACTTT.

J is TRBJ1-6 and V is TRBV30; D ambiguous. The CDR3 contains 12 residues. With 3 bases removed from V and 8 bases from J, the gap between germline ends came to 8 bases. From germline, CDR1 is GTSNPN and CDR2 SVGIG (reference sequence). The CDR3 reads CAWRGRDSPLHF. DNA of the CDR3: TGTGCCTGGAGAGGCAGAGATTCACCCCTCCACTTT.

The chain combines TRBV6-5 with TRBJ2-1; perhaps TRBD1 as D (6 bases). Germline CDR1 MNHEY, CDR2 SVGAGI. This CDR3 is built from 14 residues. Trimming removed 8 bases at V and 9 bases at J, with 20 bases between. CDR3 loop: CASVPGHGGGEQFF. CDR3 coding DNA: TGTGCCAGCGTTCCGGGACACGGTGGGGGTGAGCAGTTCTTC.

Concerning this clone itself: An end of the junction does not agree with germline; a read error may underlie this. The chain employs TRBV30 and TRBJ1-1; D unresolved. The CDR3 spans 11 residues. Germline V CDR1 and CDR2: GTSNPN, SVGIG (reference sequence). The CDR3 region has the DNA TGTGCCTGGAGTGTACGCTTGGCCGCCGTCTTT. This codes for CAWSVRLAAVF.

This clone has more than one count but fewer than ten. V is TRBV25-1 and J is TRBJ1-5; 11 bases line up with TRBD1. The junction had 2 bases not matched to a gene; V was cut back by 8 bases and J by 2 bases. The CDR3 totals 14 residues. CDR1 is MGHDK, CDR2 SYGVNS, per germline. CDR3 region: CASGQGAGNQPQHF. The CDR3, as DNA: TGTGCCAGCGGACAGGGGGCGGGCAATCAGCCCCAGCATTTT.

The rearrangement joins TRBV6-5 to TRBJ2-7; perhaps TRBD2 as D (5 bases). Deletions cut 6 bases from V and 5 bases from J, with 14 bases between. The germline CDR1 and CDR2 sequences are MNHEY and SVGAGI. There are 13 residues in the CDR3. CDR3 sequence reads: CASRRAAGDEQYF. CDR3 nucleotide sequence: TGTGCCAGCAGGCGAGCGGCCGGCGACGAGCAGTACTTC.